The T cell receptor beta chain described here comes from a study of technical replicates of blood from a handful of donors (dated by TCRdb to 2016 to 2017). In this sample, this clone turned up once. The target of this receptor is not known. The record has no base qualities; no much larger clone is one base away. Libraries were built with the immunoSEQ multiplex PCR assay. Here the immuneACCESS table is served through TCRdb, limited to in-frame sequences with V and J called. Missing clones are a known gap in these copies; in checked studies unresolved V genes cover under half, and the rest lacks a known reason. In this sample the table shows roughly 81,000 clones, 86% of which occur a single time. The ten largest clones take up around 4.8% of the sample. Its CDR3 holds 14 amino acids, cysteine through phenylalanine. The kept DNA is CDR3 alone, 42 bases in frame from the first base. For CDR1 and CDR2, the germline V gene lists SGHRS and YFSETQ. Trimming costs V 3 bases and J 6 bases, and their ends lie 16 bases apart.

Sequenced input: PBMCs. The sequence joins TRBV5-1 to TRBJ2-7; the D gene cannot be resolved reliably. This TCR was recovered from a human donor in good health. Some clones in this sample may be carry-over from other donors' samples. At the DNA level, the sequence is TGCGCCAGCAGCTCCGAGGCTGGTTTGGGCGAGCAGTACTTC. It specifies CASSSEAGLGEQYF.